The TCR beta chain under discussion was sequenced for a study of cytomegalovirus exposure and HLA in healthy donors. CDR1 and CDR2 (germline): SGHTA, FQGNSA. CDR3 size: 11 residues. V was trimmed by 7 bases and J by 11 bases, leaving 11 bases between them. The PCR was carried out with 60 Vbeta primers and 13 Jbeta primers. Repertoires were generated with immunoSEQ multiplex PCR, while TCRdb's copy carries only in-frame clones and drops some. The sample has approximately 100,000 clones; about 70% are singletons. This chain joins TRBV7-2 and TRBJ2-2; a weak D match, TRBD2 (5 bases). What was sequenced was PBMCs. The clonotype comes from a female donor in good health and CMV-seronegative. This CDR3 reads CASMRVGELFF. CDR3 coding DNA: TGTGCCAGCATGAGGGTCGGAGAGCTGTTTTTT.